The rows below give T cell receptor beta chains drawn from one sample of a study of CD8+CD57+ T cells in acquired aplastic anemia. TCRdb reanalysed the reads using MiXCR and keeps one entry per CDR3 protein. The repertoire includes hundreds of thousands of distinct CDR3 sequences, around half of them detected once, and over 7.5% sits in the top ten. Sequenced input: sorted CD4+, CD8+, or CD8+CD57+ T cells (not recorded which) from PBMCs. These TCRs come from a human donor with aplastic anemia. Each CDR3 is given with its conserved first and last residue. D genes are given only for firm matches. Size tells how often a clone was seen (once, few, many) or the class of an expanded clone, and some rows leave it out.

TRBV10-2	-	many	TRBJ2-1	TGCGCCAGCAGCGGGGACTACAATGAGCAGTTCTTC	CASSGDYNEQFF
TRBV11-3	-	many	TRBJ2-7	TGTGCCAGCAGCTTCGTGGCGGGGAACTACGAGCAGTACTTC	CASSFVAGNYEQYF
TRBV25-1	-	many	TRBJ2-7	TGTGCCAGCAGTAGCGGGTACGAGCAGTACTTC	CASSSGYEQYF
TRBV6-6	TRBD1	-	TRBJ1-2	TGTGCCAGCAGTCCAGGACAGGGAGGAACCTATGGCTACACCTTC	CASSPGQGGTYGYTF
TRBV27	TRBD2	-	TRBJ2-1	TGTGCCAGCAGTTCCGGGACTAGCGTCAATGAGCAGTTCTTC	CASSSGTSVNEQFF
TRBV7-6	TRBD1	many	TRBJ2-7	TGTGCCAGCAGCTCAGCCCGTCCGGGACAGAACTCCTACGAGCAGTACTTC	CASSSARPGQNSYEQYF
TRBV9	-	many	TRBJ2-7	TGTGCCAGCAGCGTTTATGGGGGTGATGGTGACGAGCAGTACTTC	CASSVYGGDGDEQYF
TRBV30	TRBD1	few	TRBJ1-1	TGTGCCTGGAGTGTACTCGTCCCTGACAGGGTGTTTACTGAAGCTTTCTTT	CAWSVLVPDRVFTEAFF
TRBV9	-	many	TRBJ2-5	TGTGCCAGCAGCCCCAGCGGACTAAATAGGGAGACCCAGTACTTC	CASSPSGLNRETQYF
TRBV6-1	TRBD1	many	TRBJ2-7	TGTGCCAGCGATAAGGCCGGGACAGGATCCTACGAGCAGTACTTC	CASDKAGTGSYEQYF
TRBV6-6	-	many	TRBJ1-2	TGTGCCAGCAGACATCCTGAGCTTCGTGTCTATGGCTACACCTTC	CASRHPELRVYGYTF
TRBV3-1	TRBD2	-	TRBJ2-1	TGCGCCAGCAGCCGGACTAGCGGGAGGGCTGATGGGCAGTTCTTC	CASSRTSGRADGQFF
TRBV24-1	-	once	TRBJ1-4	TGTGCCACCCGGTGCTCCGATGGCACAGGAGTAGAAGAAAAACTGTTCTTT	CATRCSDGTGVEEKLFF
TRBV7-8	TRBD2	many	TRBJ2-1	TGTGCCAGCAGCTTAGTTGGACTAGCGGGGGGTCAGTACAATGAGCAGTTCTTC	CASSLVGLAGGQYNEQFF
TRBV25-1	-	-	TRBJ1-1	TGTGCCAGCAGAGATCCCGGGACACTGCGGGCTTTCTTT	CASRDPGTLRAFF
TRBV10-3	-	-	TRBJ1-4	TGTGCCATCAGTGAACAGCAGGGAGCAACTAATGAAAAACTGTTTTTT	CAISEQQGATNEKLFF
TRBV19	-	-	TRBJ1-2	TGTGCCAGTAGTATAGGACAGTACCCTAACTATGGCTACACCTTC	CASSIGQYPNYGYTF
TRBV7-3	-	many	TRBJ2-1	TGTGCCAGCAGCTTAGGGGGGAACCCTTACAATGAGCAGTTCTTC	CASSLGGNPYNEQFF
TRBV7-9	-	-	TRBJ2-7	TGTGCCAGCAGCTTCTTAGGCAGGGGTGGATACGAGCAGTACTTC	CASSFLGRGGYEQYF
TRBV7-2	-	many	TRBJ1-5	TGTGCCAGCAGCGGGACTCAGACAGGCATTAATAGCAATCAGCCCCAGCATTTT	CASSGTQTGINSNQPQHF
TRBV6-5	-	-	TRBJ2-5	TGTGCCAGCAGTTACTCGGGGGTCGGGGAGACCCAGTACTTC	CASSYSGVGETQYF
TRBV7-9	TRBD1	many	TRBJ2-2	TGTGCCAGCAGCTTGACAGGGGTCGTCACCGGGGAGCTGTTTTTT	CASSLTGVVTGELFF
TRBV19	-	-	TRBJ2-7	TGTGCCAGTACCCAACGGCTCTCAAGCTCCTACGAGCAGTACTTC	CASTQRLSSSYEQYF
TRBV15	TRBD2	-	TRBJ2-3	TGTGCCACCAGCAGAGATCTAAGCGGGGGGGGCGCAGATACGCAGTATTTT	CATSRDLSGGGADTQYF
TRBV20-1	-	many	TRBJ1-3	TGCAGTGCTAGAGATCACCTTTCTGGAAACACCATATATTTT	CSARDHLSGNTIYF
TRBV19	-	-	TRBJ1-1	TGTGCCAGTCACCGGGCCTCTCCCACTGAAGCTTTCTTT	CASHRASPTEAFF
TRBV10-3	-	-	TRBJ2-7	TGTGCCATCAGTGAGGCTGATTTTTGGGCAGGGGACACCTACGAGCAGTACTTC	CAISEADFWAGDTYEQYF
TRBV13	TRBD1	-	TRBJ2-3	TGTGCCAGCAGCTTATTCAAGAGACAGGGGGAGGATACGCAGTATTTT	CASSLFKRQGEDTQYF
TRBV7-8	-	many	TRBJ1-2	TGTGCCAGCAGCCCCTCAGTGGGGGAAGAATTGGGCTATGGCTACACCTTC	CASSPSVGEELGYGYTF
TRBV11-3	-	many	TRBJ1-1	TGTGCCAGCAGCTTACTCTCTCCTAGCGACCGAACCTTAGCTTTCTTT	CASSLLSPSDRTLAFF
TRBV20-1	-	many	TRBJ1-4	TGCAGTGCTAGAGCCACTTCCGGGGGCTGGGAAAAACTGTTTTTT	CSARATSGGWEKLFF
TRBV20-1	TRBD1	many	TRBJ1-1	TGCAGTGTCGGACAGGGGGTAGGGAAAACTGAAGCTTTCTTT	CSVGQGVGKTEAFF
TRBV10-2	-	-	TRBJ1-3	TGTGCCACCAAAAAGGCAGGGCGAAACACCATATATTTT	CATKKAGRNTIYF
TRBV7-2	TRBD1	-	TRBJ2-7	TGTGCCAGCAGCCAGGACAGGACCCATGGGCAGTACTTC	CASSQDRTHGQYF
TRBV6-1	TRBD1	-	TRBJ1-1	TGTGCCAGCAGTTGCGACCCGACAGGGGAATTCCTGAACACTGAAGCTTTCTTT	CASSCDPTGEFLNTEAFF
TRBV5-1	-	-	TRBJ2-5	TGCGCCAGCAGCTTTGACGGACCCAGGATTGAGACCCAGTACTTC	CASSFDGPRIETQYF
TRBV6-5	-	many	TRBJ1-2	TGTGCCAGCAGTTACTCGCGCACTCATTCGGGAGGCTACACCTTC	CASSYSRTHSGGYTF
TRBV30	-	-	TRBJ1-1	TGTGCCTGGAGTGTAAGGTCAGGGAACACTGAAGCTTTCTTT	CAWSVRSGNTEAFF
TRBV7-2	TRBD1	few	TRBJ2-7	TGTGCCAGCAGCCACTCCAGGGGGTCCTACGAGCAGTACTTC	CASSHSRGSYEQYF
TRBV7-2	-	-	TRBJ1-2	TGTGCCAGCAGCTTAGCTCAGACGGCCCCGGGCTACACCTTC	CASSLAQTAPGYTF
TRBV3-1	TRBD2	few	TRBJ2-1	TGTGCCAGCAGCCACCGGGGGGTGAACTCCTACAATGAGCAGTTCTTC	CASSHRGVNSYNEQFF